Listed below are T cell receptor beta chains from one sample, sequenced in a study of long-term antiretroviral therapy in people with HIV. Libraries were prepared by immunoSEQ multiplex PCR; TCRdb keeps only in-frame clonotypes and omits some of them. The sample has tens of thousands of clones; just over 85% are singletons. The source was unsorted PBMCs, collected 1.3 years after starting antiretroviral therapy. The source of these receptors is a man in his 60s with HIV. Each CDR3 is given with its conserved first and last residue. Fields, in order: V gene, D gene, J gene, clone size, CDR3 DNA, CDR3 protein. The D gene is left open where the match is weak. Expanded clones are given a class, and other clones once, few, many or no size at all.

TRBV5-4	.	TRBJ2-7	.	TGTGCCAGCAGCTTGGGTGCCGAGCAGTACTTC	CASSLGAEQYF
TRBV2	.	TRBJ2-2	.	TGTGCCAGCAGTGAAGAAGGGGGACGGAACACCGGGGAGCTGTTTTTT	CASSEEGGRNTGELFF
TRBV27	.	TRBJ1-4	.	TGTGCCAGCAGTTTATGGGGTAATGAAAAACTGTTTTTT	CASSLWGNEKLFF
TRBV6-1	TRBD2	TRBJ2-3	.	TGTGCCAGCAGTGAAGCTCGGACTAGCGGGAGTTCAGATACGCAGTATTTT	CASSEARTSGSSDTQYF
TRBV5-1	.	TRBJ2-3	once	TGCGCCAGCAGCGCTGTCACAGATACGCAGTATTTT	CASSAVTDTQYF
TRBV7-2	.	TRBJ2-3	.	TGTGCCAGCAGCTTAGGCCGGTCTTGGTGGGGTGAGGGGCAGTATTTT	CASSLGRSWWGEGQYF
TRBV4-2	.	TRBJ2-1	.	TGTGCCAGCAGCCACCTAGACACCTACAATGAGCAGTTCTTC	CASSHLDTYNEQFF
TRBV9	.	TRBJ2-2	.	TGTGCCAGCAGCGTAGACCCGGGGATCGACACCGGGGAGCTGTTTTTT	CASSVDPGIDTGELFF
TRBV7-3	.	TRBJ2-3	.	TGTGCCAGCAGCTTTGAACTAGCCACAGATACGCAGTATTTT	CASSFELATDTQYF
TRBV4-1	.	TRBJ2-2	.	TGCGCCAGCAGCCAAGTTGAGGTACACGCCAGATTAAACACCGGGGAGCTGTTTTTT	CASSQVEVHARLNTGELFF
TRBV5-4	.	TRBJ2-7	few	TGTGCCAGCAGCTTCCTCGGAGAGCAGTACTTC	CASSFLGEQYF